This record concerns one T cell receptor (beta chain) sequence. It was with 60 Vbeta and 13 Jbeta primers that the PCR ran. Assay: immunoSEQ multiplex PCR; the TCRdb copy retains only in-frame clones and omits some. The sample table includes under 200,000 clones. Germline V CDR1 and CDR2: SGDLS, YYNGEE. After removal of 6 bases from V and 3 bases from J, the junction contained 8 bases not matched to a gene. This CDR3 contains 15 residues. The entry originates in a study of cytomegalovirus exposure and HLA in healthy donors. The chain combines TRBV9 with TRBJ2-3, with TRBD2 matching 9 bases. The receptor comes from a man aged 30 to 39 in good health and CMV-seronegative. The sequencing input was PBMCs. The CDR3 loop reads CASKSSGSGTDTQYF. CDR3 nucleotides: TGTGCCAGCAAGAGTAGCGGGAGTGGTACAGATACGCAGTATTTT.